This T cell receptor (beta chain) emerged from a study of cytotoxic CD8 clonotypes in ibrutinib-treated CLL. Across the study: Enrolment comprised around twelve relapsed/refractory and roughly 15 treatment-naive patients; roughly 17 were IGHV unmutated. Mean per-sample yields comprised 255,043 productive templates and roughly 86,000 productive rearrangements.

Investigators sourced approximately 2 micrograms of genomic DNA from cryopreserved PBMCs for TCR beta libraries. The CDR3 runs 16 residues. The germline V gene has CDR1 LNHNV and CDR2 YYDKDF (reference sequence). V dropped 5 bases and J dropped 2 bases, with 17 bases sitting between them. TCRdb keeps only in-frame clones here, not all; method: immunoSEQ multiplex PCR. The sample gives roughly 52,000 clones, 45% to 55% of which show up once; roughly 33% is in the top ten. V is TRBV15 and J is TRBJ2-3; tentative D call: TRBD2 (5 bases). This receptor was obtained from a human donor with chronic lymphocytic leukemia. The sample in question was PBMCs, obtained after 12 months of ibrutinib treatment. Here the CDR3 DNA reads TGTGCCACCAGCCTTACCCCAGCGGACTTCACAGATACGCAGTATTTT. Amino acids: CATSLTPADFTDTQYF.